This is a list of T cell receptor beta chains from one sample in a study of shared clonotypes between healthy human individuals. Measured with immunoSEQ multiplex PCR; TCRdb has only the in-frame clones, and not every one. The profile covers around 2,000,000 clones, with just under 95% appearing a single time and 0.9% to 1.5% taken by the ten largest. The source material was naive CD8+ T cells sorted from blood. The receptors were sampled from a man aged 18-30 years in good health. CDR3s include the opening cysteine and the closing phenylalanine or tryptophan. D genes are given only for firm matches. Where a row states a size, it is once, few, many or the class of an expanded clone; other rows omit it.

len: 14; abundance: .; j_gene: TRBJ2-7; d_gene: .; v_gene: TRBV5-1; CDR3aa: CASSLTGPYYEQYF; CDR3nt: TGCGCCAGCAGCCTTACGGGACCCTACTACGAGCAGTACTTC
len: 15; abundance: .; j_gene: TRBJ1-4; d_gene: TRBD1; v_gene: TRBV27; CDR3aa: CASSLGTGGLEKLFF; CDR3nt: TGTGCCAGCAGTCTCGGGACAGGGGGTTTAGAAAAACTGTTTTTT
len: 15; abundance: .; j_gene: TRBJ1-5; d_gene: .; v_gene: TRBV27; CDR3aa: CASKKERGSNQPQHF; CDR3nt: TGTGCCAGCAAAAAGGAAAGGGGTAGCAATCAGCCCCAGCATTTT
len: 14; abundance: .; j_gene: TRBJ2-1; d_gene: TRBD1; v_gene: TRBV19; CDR3aa: CASERDRGRNEQFF; CDR3nt: TGTGCCAGCGAGCGGGACAGGGGTAGGAATGAGCAGTTCTTC
len: 15; abundance: .; j_gene: TRBJ2-7; d_gene: TRBD2; v_gene: TRBV15; CDR3aa: CATSREVAGGYEQYF; CDR3nt: TGTGCCACCAGCAGAGAGGTAGCGGGAGGATACGAGCAGTACTTC
len: 16; abundance: .; j_gene: TRBJ2-7; d_gene: TRBD2; v_gene: TRBV4-1; CDR3aa: CASSLRLAGVSYEQYF; CDR3nt: TGCGCCAGCAGCCTACGACTAGCGGGAGTCTCCTACGAGCAGTACTTC
len: 11; abundance: .; j_gene: TRBJ2-1; d_gene: .; v_gene: TRBV11-2; CDR3aa: CASSFSNEQFF; CDR3nt: TGTGCCAGCAGCTTCTCTAATGAGCAGTTCTTC
len: 17; abundance: once; j_gene: TRBJ2-7; d_gene: .; v_gene: TRBV4-1; CDR3aa: CASSRNPGTQVYDEQYF; CDR3nt: TGCGCCAGCAGCCGCAACCCCGGGACTCAAGTTTACGACGAGCAGTACTTC
len: 13; abundance: .; j_gene: TRBJ2-7; d_gene: .; v_gene: TRBV7-2; CDR3aa: CASRPGPTYEQYF; CDR3nt: TGTGCCAGCAGACCGGGACCAACCTACGAGCAGTACTTC
len: 13; abundance: .; j_gene: TRBJ2-5; d_gene: TRBD2; v_gene: TRBV27; CDR3aa: CASTTGGGETQYF; CDR3nt: TGTGCCAGCACTACGGGGGGGGGAGAGACCCAGTACTTC
len: 14; abundance: once; j_gene: TRBJ2-7; d_gene: TRBD1; v_gene: TRBV14; CDR3aa: CASSQGTGPYEQYF; CDR3nt: TGTGCCAGCAGCCAGGGGACAGGACCCTACGAGCAGTACTTC
len: 13; abundance: .; j_gene: TRBJ2-7; d_gene: .; v_gene: TRBV10-1; CDR3aa: CASSESTGAGQYF; CDR3nt: TGCGCCAGCAGTGAGTCGACGGGAGCTGGGCAGTACTTC
len: 18; abundance: .; j_gene: TRBJ2-3; d_gene: .; v_gene: TRBV21-1; CDR3aa: CASSNYGASGRCTDTQYF; CDR3nt: TGTGCCAGCAGCAACTACGGGGCTAGCGGGAGGTGTACAGATACGCAGTATTTT
len: 16; abundance: .; j_gene: TRBJ2-5; d_gene: .; v_gene: TRBV9; CDR3aa: CASSVESLGHEETQYF; CDR3nt: TGTGCCAGCAGCGTAGAATCCCTCGGTCACGAAGAGACCCAGTACTTC
len: 15; abundance: .; j_gene: TRBJ1-5; d_gene: .; v_gene: TRBV9; CDR3aa: CASSVRGDGNQPQHF; CDR3nt: TGTGCCAGCAGCGTAAGGGGGGATGGCAATCAGCCCCAGCATTTT
len: 15; abundance: .; j_gene: TRBJ1-4; d_gene: .; v_gene: TRBV6-1; CDR3aa: CASSGEVGSNEKLFF; CDR3nt: TGTGCCAGCAGTGGGGAGGTAGGGAGCAATGAAAAACTGTTTTTT
len: 14; abundance: .; j_gene: TRBJ1-5; d_gene: .; v_gene: TRBV6-5; CDR3aa: CASSSSGSNQPQHF; CDR3nt: TGTGCCAGCAGTTCCTCGGGTAGCAATCAGCCCCAGCATTTT
len: 16; abundance: .; j_gene: TRBJ2-1; d_gene: TRBD1; v_gene: TRBV4-1; CDR3aa: CASSPLGTGEGNEQFF; CDR3nt: TGCGCCAGCAGCCCTTTGGGGACAGGGGAAGGCAATGAGCAGTTCTTC
len: 16; abundance: .; j_gene: TRBJ2-3; d_gene: TRBD2; v_gene: TRBV5-6; CDR3aa: CASSSISGIGTDTQYF; CDR3nt: TGTGCCAGCAGCTCCATTAGCGGGATTGGGACAGATACGCAGTATTTT
len: 12; abundance: .; j_gene: TRBJ2-2; d_gene: .; v_gene: TRBV5-4; CDR3aa: CASSTEEGELFF; CDR3nt: TGTGCCAGCAGCACCGAGGAGGGGGAGCTGTTTTTT
len: 14; abundance: .; j_gene: TRBJ2-7; d_gene: TRBD1; v_gene: TRBV28; CDR3aa: CASTQTGTAYEQYF; CDR3nt: TGTGCCAGCACCCAGACAGGGACCGCTTACGAGCAGTACTTC
len: 13; abundance: .; j_gene: TRBJ2-5; d_gene: .; v_gene: TRBV10-1; CDR3aa: CASREHVQETQYF; CDR3nt: TGCGCCAGCAGGGAACATGTACAAGAGACCCAGTACTTC
len: 16; abundance: .; j_gene: TRBJ2-3; d_gene: TRBD2; v_gene: TRBV5-8; CDR3aa: CASSSLAGDYTDTQYF; CDR3nt: TGTGCCAGCAGCTCCCTAGCGGGGGACTACACAGATACGCAGTATTTT
len: 14; abundance: .; j_gene: TRBJ2-1; d_gene: .; v_gene: TRBV28; CDR3aa: CASSLLESYNEQFF; CDR3nt: TGTGCCAGCAGTTTGCTAGAATCTTACAATGAGCAGTTCTTC
len: 13; abundance: .; j_gene: TRBJ2-1; d_gene: .; v_gene: TRBV19; CDR3aa: CASSIQAYNEQFF; CDR3nt: TGTGCCAGTAGTATACAAGCATACAATGAGCAGTTCTTC
len: 17; abundance: .; j_gene: TRBJ1-4; d_gene: TRBD1; v_gene: TRBV5-1; CDR3aa: CASSSTPDRGPGEKLFF; CDR3nt: TGCGCCAGCAGCTCCACACCGGACAGGGGGCCGGGCGAAAAACTGTTTTTT
len: 18; abundance: once; j_gene: TRBJ1-6; d_gene: TRBD1; v_gene: TRBV28; CDR3aa: CASSLDRDRDLTESPLHF; CDR3nt: TGTGCCAGCAGTCTAGACCGGGACAGGGACCTAACGGAATCACCCCTCCACTTT
len: 14; abundance: .; j_gene: TRBJ1-1; d_gene: .; v_gene: TRBV5-4; CDR3aa: CASSPHPWNTEAFF; CDR3nt: TGTGCCAGCAGCCCCCATCCGTGGAACACTGAAGCTTTCTTT
len: 14; abundance: .; j_gene: TRBJ1-4; d_gene: .; v_gene: TRBV9; CDR3aa: CASSRGYGGEKLFF; CDR3nt: TGTGCCAGCAGTAGGGGGTACGGAGGTGAAAAACTGTTTTTT
len: 14; abundance: .; j_gene: TRBJ2-7; d_gene: .; v_gene: TRBV27; CDR3aa: CASSLAAGGYEQYF; CDR3nt: TGTGCCAGCAGTTTAGCGGCAGGGGGGTACGAGCAGTACTTC
len: 13; abundance: .; j_gene: TRBJ2-7; d_gene: .; v_gene: TRBV11-2; CDR3aa: CASSFPEVYEQYF; CDR3nt: TGTGCCAGCAGCTTCCCGGAAGTCTACGAGCAGTACTTC
len: 11; abundance: .; j_gene: TRBJ2-7; d_gene: .; v_gene: TRBV30; CDR3aa: CAYTASYEQYF; CDR3nt: TGTGCCTATACCGCATCGTACGAGCAGTACTTC
len: 14; abundance: .; j_gene: TRBJ1-2; d_gene: TRBD1; v_gene: TRBV29-1; CDR3aa: CSVEDHRGNYGYTF; CDR3nt: TGCAGCGTTGAAGATCACAGGGGGAACTATGGCTACACCTTC
len: 16; abundance: .; j_gene: TRBJ1-1; d_gene: TRBD1; v_gene: TRBV9; CDR3aa: CASSAWDRALNTEAFF; CDR3nt: TGTGCCAGCAGCGCCTGGGACAGAGCTTTGAACACTGAAGCTTTCTTT
len: 13; abundance: once; j_gene: TRBJ1-2; d_gene: TRBD1; v_gene: TRBV28; CDR3aa: CASSWGQGNGYTF; CDR3nt: TGTGCCAGCAGTTGGGGACAGGGGAATGGCTACACCTTC
len: 17; abundance: .; j_gene: TRBJ1-1; d_gene: TRBD1; v_gene: TRBV7-2; CDR3aa: CASSLGTGPDVDTEAFF; CDR3nt: TGTGCCAGCAGCTTAGGGACAGGGCCAGACGTCGACACTGAAGCTTTCTTT
len: 13; abundance: .; j_gene: TRBJ1-5; d_gene: .; v_gene: TRBV6-6; CDR3aa: CASTASVYQPQHF; CDR3nt: TGTGCCAGCACCGCGAGTGTCTATCAGCCCCAGCACTTT
len: 15; abundance: .; j_gene: TRBJ1-2; d_gene: .; v_gene: TRBV4-1; CDR3aa: CASSQGPGILGGYTF; CDR3nt: TGCGCCAGCAGCCAAGGTCCGGGGATCTTGGGTGGCTACACCTTC
len: 10; abundance: .; j_gene: TRBJ2-7; d_gene: .; v_gene: TRBV20-1; CDR3aa: CSALDTEQYF; CDR3nt: TGCAGTGCCCTAGACACCGAGCAGTACTTC
len: 12; abundance: .; j_gene: TRBJ2-7; d_gene: .; v_gene: TRBV28; CDR3aa: CASSSHPGQRYF; CDR3nt: TGTGCCAGCAGTTCCCACCCGGGACAACGGTACTTC